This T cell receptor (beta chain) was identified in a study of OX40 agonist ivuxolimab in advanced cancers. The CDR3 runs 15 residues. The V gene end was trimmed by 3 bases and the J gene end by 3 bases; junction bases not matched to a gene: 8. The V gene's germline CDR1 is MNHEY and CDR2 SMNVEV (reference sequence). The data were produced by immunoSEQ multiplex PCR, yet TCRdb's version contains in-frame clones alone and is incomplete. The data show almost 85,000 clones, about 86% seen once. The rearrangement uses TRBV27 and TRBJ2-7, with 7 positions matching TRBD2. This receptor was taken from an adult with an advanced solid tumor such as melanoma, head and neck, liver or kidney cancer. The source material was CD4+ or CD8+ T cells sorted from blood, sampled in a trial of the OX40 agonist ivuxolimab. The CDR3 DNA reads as TGTGCCAGCAGTTTGAGGGGCGGGGGTAGCTACGAGCAGTACTTC. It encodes CASSLRGGGSYEQYF.